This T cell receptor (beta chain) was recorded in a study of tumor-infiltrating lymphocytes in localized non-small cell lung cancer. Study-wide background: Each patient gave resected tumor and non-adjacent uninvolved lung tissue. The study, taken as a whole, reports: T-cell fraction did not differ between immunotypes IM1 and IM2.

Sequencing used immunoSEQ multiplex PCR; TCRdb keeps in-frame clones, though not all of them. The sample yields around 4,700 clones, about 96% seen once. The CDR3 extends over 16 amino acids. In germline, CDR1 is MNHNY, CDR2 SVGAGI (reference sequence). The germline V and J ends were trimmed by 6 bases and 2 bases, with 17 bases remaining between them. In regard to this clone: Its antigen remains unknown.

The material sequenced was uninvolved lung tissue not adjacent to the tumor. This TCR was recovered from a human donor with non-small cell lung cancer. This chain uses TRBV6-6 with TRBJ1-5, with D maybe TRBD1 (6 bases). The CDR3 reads CASSPAGGLGNQPQHF. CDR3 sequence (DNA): TGTGCCAGCAGCCCGGCCGGGGGCTTGGGCAATCAGCCCCAGCATTTT.